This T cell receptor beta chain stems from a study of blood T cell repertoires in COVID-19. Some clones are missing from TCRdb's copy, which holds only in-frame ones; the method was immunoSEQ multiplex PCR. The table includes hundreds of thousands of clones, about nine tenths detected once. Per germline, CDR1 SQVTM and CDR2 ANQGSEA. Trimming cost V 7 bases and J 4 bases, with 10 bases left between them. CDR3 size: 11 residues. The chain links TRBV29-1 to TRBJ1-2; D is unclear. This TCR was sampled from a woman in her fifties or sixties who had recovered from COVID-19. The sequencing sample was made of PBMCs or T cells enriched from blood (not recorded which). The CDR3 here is CSAGSSYGYTF. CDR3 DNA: TGCAGCGCCGGTAGCTCCTATGGCTACACCTTC.